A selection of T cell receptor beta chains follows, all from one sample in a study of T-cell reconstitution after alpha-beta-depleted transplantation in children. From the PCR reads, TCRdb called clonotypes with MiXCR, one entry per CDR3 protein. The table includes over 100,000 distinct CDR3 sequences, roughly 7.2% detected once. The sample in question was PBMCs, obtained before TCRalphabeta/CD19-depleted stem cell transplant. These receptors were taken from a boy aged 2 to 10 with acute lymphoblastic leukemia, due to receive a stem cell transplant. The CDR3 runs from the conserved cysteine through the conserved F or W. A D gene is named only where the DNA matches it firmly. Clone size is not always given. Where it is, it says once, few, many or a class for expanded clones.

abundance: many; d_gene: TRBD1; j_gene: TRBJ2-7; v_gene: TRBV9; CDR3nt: TGTGCCAGCAGCGCAGAATCCACAGGGGTGGCGAGCGAGCAGTACTTC; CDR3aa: CASSAESTGVASEQYF
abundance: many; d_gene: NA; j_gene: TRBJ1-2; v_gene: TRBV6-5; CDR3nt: TGTGCCAGCAGTTACTCAGGGGACGGCTACACCTTC; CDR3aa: CASSYSGDGYTF
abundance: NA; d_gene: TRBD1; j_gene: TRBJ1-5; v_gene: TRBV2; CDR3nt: TGTGCCAGCAGTGAGGATCGGACAGGGACACCCCAGCATTTT; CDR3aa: CASSEDRTGTPQHF
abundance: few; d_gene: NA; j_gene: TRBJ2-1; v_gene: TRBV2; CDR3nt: TGTGCCAGCAGTGGGGGTGAGCAGTTCTTC; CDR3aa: CASSGGEQFF
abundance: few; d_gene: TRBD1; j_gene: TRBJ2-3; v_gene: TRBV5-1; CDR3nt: TGCGCCAGCAGCTTAAAAACCAGGACAGGGGCCAGCACAGATACGCAGTATTTT; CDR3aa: CASSLKTRTGASTDTQYF
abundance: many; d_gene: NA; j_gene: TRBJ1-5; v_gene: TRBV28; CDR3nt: TGTGCCAGCCTTTCGGGTTTTAACCAGCCCCAGCATTTT; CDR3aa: CASLSGFNQPQHF
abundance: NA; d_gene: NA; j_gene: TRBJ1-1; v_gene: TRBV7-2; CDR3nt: TGTGCCAGCAGCTTAGGCGGGGTGCGCCCGACCGCTTTCTTT; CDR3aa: CASSLGGVRPTAFF
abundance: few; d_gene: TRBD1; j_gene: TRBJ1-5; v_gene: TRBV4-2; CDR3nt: TGTGCCAGCAGCCAGACAGGGGGCGATCAGCCCCAGCATTTT; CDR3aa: CASSQTGGDQPQHF
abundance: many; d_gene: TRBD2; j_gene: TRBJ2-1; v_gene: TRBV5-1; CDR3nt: TGCGCCAGCAGTCTAGCGGTAACCTACAATGAGCAGTTCTTC; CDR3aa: CASSLAVTYNEQFF
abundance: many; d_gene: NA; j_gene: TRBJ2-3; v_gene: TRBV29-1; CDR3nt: TGCAGCGTTGGGACAGCCACAGATACGCAGTATTTT; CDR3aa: CSVGTATDTQYF
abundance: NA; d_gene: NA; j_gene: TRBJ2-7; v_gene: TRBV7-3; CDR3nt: TGTGCCACTGCAGGTGGCCCGGGCCACGAGCAGTACTTC; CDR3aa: CATAGGPGHEQYF
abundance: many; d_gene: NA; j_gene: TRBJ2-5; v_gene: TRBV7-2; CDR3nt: TGTGCCAGCAGCTTAGCTGCGGGGACCCAGTACTTC; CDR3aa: CASSLAAGTQYF
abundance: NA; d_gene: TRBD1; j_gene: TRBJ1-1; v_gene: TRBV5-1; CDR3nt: TGCGCCAGCAGCCTCCTTGGACAGGGGGCCACTGAAGCTTTCTTT; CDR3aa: CASSLLGQGATEAFF
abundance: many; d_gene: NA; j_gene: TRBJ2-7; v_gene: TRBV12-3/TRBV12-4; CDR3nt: TGTGCCAGCAGTTTTTTGGGGGTCAGGCAGTACTTC; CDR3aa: CASSFLGVRQYF
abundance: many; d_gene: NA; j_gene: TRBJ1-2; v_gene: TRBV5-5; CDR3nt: TGTGCCAGCAGCCCCGCGGGGAACTATGGCTACACCTTC; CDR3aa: CASSPAGNYGYTF
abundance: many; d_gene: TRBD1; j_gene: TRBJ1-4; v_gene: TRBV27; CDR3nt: TGTGCCAGCAGGGGGATCGACAGGGGAAATGAAAAACTGTTTTTT; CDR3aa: CASRGIDRGNEKLFF
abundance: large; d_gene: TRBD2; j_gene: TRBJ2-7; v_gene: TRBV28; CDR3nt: TGTGCCAGCAGAGCAAGCGGGGGCTCTCCCTACGAGCAGTACTTC; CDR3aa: CASRASGGSPYEQYF
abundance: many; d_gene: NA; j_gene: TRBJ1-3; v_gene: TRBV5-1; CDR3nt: TGCGCCAGCAGTGTAGCTTCTGGAAACACCATATATTTT; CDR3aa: CASSVASGNTIYF
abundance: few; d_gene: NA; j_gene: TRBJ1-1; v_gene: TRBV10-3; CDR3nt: TGTGCCATCAAGGGCCGTGGGAACACTGAAGCTTTCTTT; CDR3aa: CAIKGRGNTEAFF
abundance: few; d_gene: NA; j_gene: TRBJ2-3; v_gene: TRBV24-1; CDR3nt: TGTGCCACCAGTGATGCGGCTACGGATACGCAGTATTTT; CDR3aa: CATSDAATDTQYF
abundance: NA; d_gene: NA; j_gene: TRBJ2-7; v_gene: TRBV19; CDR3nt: TGTGCCAGTAGCCCCGCTTTCGGATCCTACGAGCAGTACTTC; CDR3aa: CASSPAFGSYEQYF
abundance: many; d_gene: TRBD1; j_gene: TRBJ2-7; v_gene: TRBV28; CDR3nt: TGTGCCAGCAGTCCCCGAGGGACAGGACCACCCTACGAGCAGTACTTC; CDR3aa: CASSPRGTGPPYEQYF
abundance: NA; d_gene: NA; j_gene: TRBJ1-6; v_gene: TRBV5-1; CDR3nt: TGCGCCAGCAGCCAGAGGGACCCCTTTAATTCACCCCTCCACTTT; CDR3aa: CASSQRDPFNSPLHF
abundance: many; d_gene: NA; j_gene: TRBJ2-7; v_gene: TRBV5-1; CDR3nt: TGCGCCAGCAGCTTGGTAGTCAGTGCTCCTACGAGCAGATACTTC; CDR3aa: CASSLVVSAPTSRYF
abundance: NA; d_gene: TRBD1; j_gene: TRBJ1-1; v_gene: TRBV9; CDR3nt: TGTGCCAACAGCGTCACACAGGGGGCTGAAGCTTTCTTT; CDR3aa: CANSVTQGAEAFF
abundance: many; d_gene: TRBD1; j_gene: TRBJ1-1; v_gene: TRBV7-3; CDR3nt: TGTGCCAGCAGCTCCTCCACGACGACAGGGGATGCTGAAGCTTTCTTT; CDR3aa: CASSSSTTTGDAEAFF